The entry below describes one TCR beta chain. Its antigen has not been determined. Qualities for individual bases were not recorded, and no much larger clone is one base off. Libraries came from the immunoSEQ multiplex PCR assay. The multiplex PCR relied on a mix of 60 forward primers for TCR Vbeta segments and 13 reverse primers for TCR Jbeta segments. Amplification of the CDR3 region of rearranged TCR beta genes was performed with a multiplex PCR assay on genomic DNA. The Illumina HiSeq System was used to sequence the amplified TCR beta libraries as 87-base-pair reads. The authors processed their data as follows. In a later analysis, roughly 80 million unique TCR beta chains were counted across the approximately 640 repertoires, and roughly 11 million of these chains were shared by at least two donors. Raw reads were error-corrected and collapsed into unique sequences with a nearest-neighbor algorithm that merged closely related sequences to remove PCR and sequencing errors. Alignment of CDR3 sequences to IMGT reference sequences was used to assign V, D and J gene segments. For a sequence to be retained, a match of at least six nucleotides to both a V gene segment and a J gene segment was required. Rearrangements were called productive when the CDR3 lacked stop codons and stayed in frame with V and J; all others were non-productive. Following IMGT convention, CDR3 was defined as the stretch from the second conserved V-encoded cysteine to the conserved J-encoded phenylalanine. In an earlier analysis of 500 to 650 of the donors, sequences lacking an unambiguous match to a single V gene segment were excluded. In an earlier analysis of about 590 of the donors, a V segment was called functional when productive rearrangements were above 56.7%, and segregating when the standard deviation between donors exceeded 5%. A statistical classification framework was built for diagnosing cytomegalovirus status from the catalog of TCR beta chain sequences. In a later analysis, TCR nucleotide sequences were compared against IMGT/GENE-DB human TR gene sequences so that V and J genes could be assigned. In a later analysis, CDR3 sequences and most-parsimonious VDJ recombination scenarios were assigned using the TCRdist pipeline. A later analysis defined each TCR beta chain by its CDR3 amino acid sequence plus V-gene family, and excluded reads lacking a unique V-gene family. In a later analysis, fewer than 650 highly shared, low-generation-probability nucleotide sequences were removed to address suspected cross-contamination and a sequencing artifact. In a later analysis, a clonal expansion index for each public chain was calculated from normalized within-repertoire ranks of inferred template counts. A later analysis computed generation probabilities with a VDJ recombination model fitted to out-of-frame rearrangements, and checked the results against IGoR. Hypergeometric tests were used in a later analysis to score TCR-TCR, TCR-HLA and TCR-CMV co-occurrence, with a repertoire-size bias correction applied to the TCR pairs. A later analysis estimated false discovery rates by permuting HLA or CMV assignments 20 times. In a later analysis, co-occurring TCRs were grouped using DBSCAN, and TCRdist sequence similarity was added for clustering within HLA-allele-positive subsets. Repertoires with fewer than 30,000 or more than 120,000 public chains were left out of co-occurrence clustering, as were about five repertoires with anomalous nucleotide sharing. TCRdb retrieved this table from immuneACCESS and kept in-frame rearrangements only. Not all clones are present; in checked studies, unresolved V genes account for under half, and no reason is known for the remainder. V, J and clone size were drawn from that table, and D and trimming were deduced from the DNA. A total of 89,000 or so clones appear in this sample, about 80% of them only once. The ten biggest clones cover over 9.5% of the sample.

These data come from a study of cytomegalovirus exposure and HLA in healthy donors (dated by TCRdb to 2016 to 2017). Regarding the complete study: According to an earlier analysis of a few hundred of the donors, about 170 million T cells yielded some 110 million unique TCR beta sequences and approximately 300 Gb of sequence data. In the later analysis, no new phenotypic data were used to find candidate immune exposures; instead, reliance was placed on TCR beta sequences and their occurrence across donors. Roughly 5 DR-DQ haplotypes were handled as single units for association and clustering, since linkage in the cohort was strong. The genetic ancestry cluster associated with self-reported Caucasian donors included about 84% of the 300 to 400 genotyped donors. A later genetic analysis used genome-wide SNP genotypes for about 65% of the 666 donors, treating that subset as a discovery cohort. Along with the roughly 670-subject first cohort, a separate validation cohort of around 120 different subjects was used. The aim of the study was to test whether cataloging public T cell receptors could identify signatures of past pathogen exposure. Both class I and class II loci were covered by HLA typing, at four-digit resolution. An early release covering approximately 600 HLA-typed donors comprised about 290 gigabases of sequencing data and about 90 million unique TCR sequences. To predict cytomegalovirus infection status, the study brought together high-throughput TCR immunosequencing, statistical association of individual TCRs with disease status, and machine learning. Every discovery cohort repertoire had been produced on one sequencing platform. Donor age, sex, ethnicity and CMV serostatus were compiled alongside the repertoire data. Among about 360 genotyped donors of the cohort, an average of approximately 240,000 unique TCR beta nucleotide sequences were sequenced per donor, roughly a sixth of them non-productive. A later analysis re-analyzed previously published TCR beta repertoires from about 600 donors and added high-resolution HLA genotyping to study TCR occurrence patterns. The number of typed donors differed by locus: about 629-630 for A, B, C, DRB1 and DQB1; 522 for DQA1; 606 for DPA1; and about 450 for DPB1. Using immunosequencing, the study profiled T cell repertoires from some 670 subjects and related those repertoires to cytomegalovirus serostatus. An earlier analysis of 587 of the donors used high-throughput TCR beta sequencing to judge whether each TCR beta V gene segment behaved as functional or pseudogenic.

From the cysteine up to the phenylalanine, the CDR3 has a length of 14 residues. Solely the CDR3 DNA is kept, with 42 bases framed from the first base. V sheds 8 bases and J sheds 2 bases, leaving 16 bases between their ends. CDR1 and CDR2, per the germline V gene, are MDHEN and SYDVKM. Overall study results and their limits: In a later analysis, HLA-associated TCR beta chains showed more clonal expansion and lower generation probabilities than non-associated chains that were equally common. Most CMV-associated TCR beta chains appeared to be HLA-restricted in a later analysis, and the HLA associations seemed to be driven largely by CMV exposure. In both the original and validation cohorts, the classifier was reported to diagnose cytomegalovirus status with high specificity and sensitivity. Because HLA typing was missing for some donors at each locus, association tests included only the typed subset. A later analysis found that TCR association rates varied across HLA loci, with DRB1 alleles showing the most associated TCRs and HLA-C alleles the fewest. A later genetic analysis reported fewer N-insertions in productive TCRs among donors in an Asian-associated ancestry cluster than the roughly 620-donor mean. A later genetic analysis associated a missense DCLRE1C variant with V-gene and J-gene trimming of TCR beta chains, and an independent cohort replicated the association. Several of the top co-occurrence clusters appeared to be linked to parvovirus B19, influenza, CMV and Epstein-Barr virus, according to a later analysis. A total of fewer than 200 TCR beta chains were listed by the study as associated with cytomegalovirus. Correlated functional status among segregating V segments might reflect linkage disequilibrium, but an unknown experimental factor could not be ruled out. Broadly in line with IMGT annotations, most TCR beta V segments showed up in productive rearrangements about 87% or about 30% of the time in an earlier analysis of several hundred of the donors. The sequencing pipeline was judged likely to have produced a cluster of highly shared sequence variants as a technical artifact. Sequencing depth was assumed to be roughly uniform across donors in the presence/absence analyses, though that assumption may not hold. Seventeen rarely observed V segments, including chromosome 9 orphons, were excluded from the earlier analysis of approximately 500 of the donors because counts were too low. Only TCR beta chains were sequenced in this cohort, and the absence of alpha or paired-chain data limited detectable features. Some IMGT-functional V segments, including TRBV6-2 and TRBV6-3, could not be distinguished by the 87-base-pair reads and were therefore excluded. Three of the identified cytomegalovirus-associated TCR beta chains were confirmed in vitro to be specific for cytomegalovirus antigens. The authors suggested that the approach could potentially be extended to other disease states and immunological phenotypes. Strong co-occurrence of HLA alleles, especially DR and DQ, made assigning TCR associations to individual alleles difficult. Across donors, most TCR sequences were observed very rarely, whereas some public TCRs were present in many individuals. CMV serostatus was the only immune exposure information available for the cohort. A further reported finding was that TCR beta sequences accurately predicted the HLA-A and HLA-B alleles for most subjects in the first cohort. A later analysis associated 15,000 or so TCR beta sequences with specific HLA alleles at a false discovery rate of 0.05.

The cohort comprised fewer than 700 healthy bone marrow donors. All cohort members were sampled while nominally healthy, although unrecorded immune exposures were likely present. The donor was CMV seropositive and was included in the group of approximately 310 seropositive cohort members. Every donor gave a peripheral blood sample, and the peripheral blood mononuclear cells from that sample were used for TCR beta sequencing. The Qiagen DNeasy Blood Extraction Kit was used to extract genomic DNA from the blood cell samples. Sequencing was done on a sample of PBMCs. The chain uses TRBV28 and TRBJ2-7; TRBD2 is possibly the D segment (7 matching bases). The receptor was isolated from a man between 18 and 29 years old in good health and CMV-seropositive. The encoded CDR3 is CASHPGGQTYEQYF. The DNA sequence is TGTGCCAGCCACCCGGGGGGCCAGACCTACGAGCAGTACTTC.